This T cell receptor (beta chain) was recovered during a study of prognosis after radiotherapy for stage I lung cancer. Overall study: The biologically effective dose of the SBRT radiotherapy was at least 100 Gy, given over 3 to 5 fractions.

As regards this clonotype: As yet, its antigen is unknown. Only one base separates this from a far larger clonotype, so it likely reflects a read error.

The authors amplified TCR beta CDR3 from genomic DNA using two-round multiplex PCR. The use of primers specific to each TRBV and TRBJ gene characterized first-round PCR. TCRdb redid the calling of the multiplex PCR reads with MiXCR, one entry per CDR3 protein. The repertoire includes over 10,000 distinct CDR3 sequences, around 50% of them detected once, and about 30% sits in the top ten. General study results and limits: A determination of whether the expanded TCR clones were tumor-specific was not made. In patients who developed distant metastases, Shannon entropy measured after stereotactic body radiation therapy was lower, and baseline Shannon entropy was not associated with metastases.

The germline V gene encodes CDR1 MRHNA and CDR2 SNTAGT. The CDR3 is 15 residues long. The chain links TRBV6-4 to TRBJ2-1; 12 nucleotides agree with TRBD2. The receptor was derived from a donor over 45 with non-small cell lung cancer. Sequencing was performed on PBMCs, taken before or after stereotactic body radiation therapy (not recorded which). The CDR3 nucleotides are TGTGCCAGCACACCGGGACTAGCGGGCCATCGCGAGCAGTTATTC. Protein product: CASTPGLAGHREQLF.